This entry features one T cell receptor (beta chain) sequence. Trimming pared 0 bases from V and 5 bases from J, leaving 10 bases between. The germline CDR1 and CDR2 sequences are ENHRY and SYGVKD. CDR3 length equals 14 residues. This specimen belongs to a study of human T cells and chemical hapten exposure. Library preparation tagged each individual cDNA molecule with a unique molecular identifier. One entry per CDR3 protein results from TCRdb running MiXCR on the RACE reads. Of roughly 43,000 distinct CDR3 sequences in the sample, more than 9% are singletons; the top ten hold 11% to 15%. Documented time point: patch test 2, 6 weeks after DPC sensitization. The treatment is: therapeutic diphenylcyclopropenone sensitization with weekly scalp DPC. Unfractionated whole blood yielded the extracted total RNA.

The sequences come from whole blood, collected in connection with sensitization to the hapten diphenylcyclopropenone (DPC). The sequence derives from a woman under 40 with alopecia areata. Some clones in this sample may be carry-over from other donors' samples. The chain uses TRBV10-3 and TRBJ2-5, with D maybe TRBD2 (6 bases). CDR3 in DNA: TGTGCCATCAGTGAGTCGCCGGGGAGGGAGACCCAGTACTTC. Amino acid sequence: CAISESPGRETQYF.